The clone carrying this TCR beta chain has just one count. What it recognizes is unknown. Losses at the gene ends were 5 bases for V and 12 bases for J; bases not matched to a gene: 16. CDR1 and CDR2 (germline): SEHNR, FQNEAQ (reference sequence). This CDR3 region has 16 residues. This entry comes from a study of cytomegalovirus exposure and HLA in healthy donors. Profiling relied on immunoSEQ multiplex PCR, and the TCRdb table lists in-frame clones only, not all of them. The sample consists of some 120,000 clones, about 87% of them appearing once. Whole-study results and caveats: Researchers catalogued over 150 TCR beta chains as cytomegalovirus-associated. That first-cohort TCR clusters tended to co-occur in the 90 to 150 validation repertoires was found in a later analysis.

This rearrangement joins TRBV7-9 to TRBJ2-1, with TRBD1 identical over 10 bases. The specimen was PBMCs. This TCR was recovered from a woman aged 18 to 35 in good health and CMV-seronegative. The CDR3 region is CASSPPGTGVSRGQFF. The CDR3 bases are TGTGCCAGCAGCCCGCCCGGGACAGGGGTCTCAAGGGGGCAGTTCTTC.